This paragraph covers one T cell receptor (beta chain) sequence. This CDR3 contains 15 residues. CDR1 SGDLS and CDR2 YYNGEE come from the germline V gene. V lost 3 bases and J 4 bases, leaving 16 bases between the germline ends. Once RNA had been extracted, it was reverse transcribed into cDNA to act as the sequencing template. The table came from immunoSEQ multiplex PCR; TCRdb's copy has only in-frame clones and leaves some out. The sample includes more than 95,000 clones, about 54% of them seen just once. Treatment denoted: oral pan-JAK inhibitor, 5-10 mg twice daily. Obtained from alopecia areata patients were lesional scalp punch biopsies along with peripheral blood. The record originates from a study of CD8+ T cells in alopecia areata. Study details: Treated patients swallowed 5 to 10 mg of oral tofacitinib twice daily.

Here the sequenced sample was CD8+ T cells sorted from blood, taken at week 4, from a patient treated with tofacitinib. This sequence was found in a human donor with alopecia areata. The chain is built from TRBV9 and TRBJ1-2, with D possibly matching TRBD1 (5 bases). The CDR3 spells CASSAGGVRAYGYTF. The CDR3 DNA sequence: TGTGCCAGCAGCGCAGGAGGGGTTAGAGCCTATGGCTACACCTTC. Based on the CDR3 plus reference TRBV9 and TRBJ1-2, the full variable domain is DSGVTQTPKHLITATGQRVTLRCSPRSGDLSVYWYQQSLDQGLQFLIQYYNGEERAKGNILERFSAQQFPDLHSELNLSSLELGDSALYFCASSAGGVRAYGYTFGSGTRLTVV.